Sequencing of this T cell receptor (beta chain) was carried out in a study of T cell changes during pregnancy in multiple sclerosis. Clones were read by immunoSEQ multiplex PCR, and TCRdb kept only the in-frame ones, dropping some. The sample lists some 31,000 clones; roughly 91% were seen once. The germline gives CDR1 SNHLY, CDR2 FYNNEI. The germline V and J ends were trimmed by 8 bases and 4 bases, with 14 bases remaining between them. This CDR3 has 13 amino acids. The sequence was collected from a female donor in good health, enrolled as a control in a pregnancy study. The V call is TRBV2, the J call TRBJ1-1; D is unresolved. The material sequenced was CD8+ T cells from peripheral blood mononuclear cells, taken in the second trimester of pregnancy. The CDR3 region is CASWPPGGTEAFF. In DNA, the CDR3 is TGTGCCAGCTGGCCCCCGGGTGGCACTGAAGCTTTCTTT.